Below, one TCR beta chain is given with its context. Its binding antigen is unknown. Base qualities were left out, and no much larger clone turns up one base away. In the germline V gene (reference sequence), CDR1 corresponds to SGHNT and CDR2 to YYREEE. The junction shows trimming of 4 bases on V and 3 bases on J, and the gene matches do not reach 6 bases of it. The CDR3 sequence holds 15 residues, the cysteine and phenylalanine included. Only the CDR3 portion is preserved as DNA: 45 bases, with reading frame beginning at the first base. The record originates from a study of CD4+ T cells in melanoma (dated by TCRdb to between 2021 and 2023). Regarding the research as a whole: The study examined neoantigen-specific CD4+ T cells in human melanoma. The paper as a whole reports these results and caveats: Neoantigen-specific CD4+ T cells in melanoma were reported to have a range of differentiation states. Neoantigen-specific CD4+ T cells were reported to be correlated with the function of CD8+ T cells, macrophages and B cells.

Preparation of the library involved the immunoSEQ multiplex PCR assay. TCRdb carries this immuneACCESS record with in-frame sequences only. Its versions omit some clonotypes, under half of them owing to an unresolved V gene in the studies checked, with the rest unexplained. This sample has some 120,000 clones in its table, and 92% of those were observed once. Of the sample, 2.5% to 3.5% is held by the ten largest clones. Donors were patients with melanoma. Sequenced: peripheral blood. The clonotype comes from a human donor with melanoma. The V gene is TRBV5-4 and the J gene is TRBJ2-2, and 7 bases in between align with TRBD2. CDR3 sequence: CASSRTSGDTGELFF. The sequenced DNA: TGTGCCAGCAGCCGGACTAGTGGGGACACCGGGGAGCTGTTTTTT. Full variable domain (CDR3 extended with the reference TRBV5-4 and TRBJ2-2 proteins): ETGVTQSPTHLIKTRGQQVTLRCSSQSGHNTVSWYQQALGQGPQFIFQYYREEENGRGNFPPRFSGLQFPNYSSELNVNALELDDSALYLCASSRTSGDTGELFFGEGSRLTVL.